The next 26 T cell receptor beta chains were all read from a single sample in a study of T cells in Graves' hyperthyroidism and ophthalmopathy. TCR beta CDR3 regions were amplified from RNA transcripts. Carried out on the TCR CDR3, a first-round RT-PCR used the HTBI primer set. TCRdb analysed the multiplex PCR reads with MiXCR anew, one entry per CDR3 protein. The sample lists about 840,000 distinct CDR3 sequences, 38% occurring once. Sequenced input: blood. All receptors derive from a man aged 18 to 30 with Graves' hyperthyroidism.

The chain couples TRBV6-5 to TRBJ1-1, with D perhaps TRBD1 (6 bases). In germline, CDR1 is MNHEY, CDR2 SVGAGI. The V gene lost 7 bases and the J gene lost 1 base, with 16 bases spanning the gap. This CDR3 region has 15 residues. CDR3 residues: CASTLGGDENTEAFF. The CDR3 bases are TGTGCCAGCACTCTAGGGGGAGATGAGAACACTGAAGCTTTCTTT.

This clonotype was seen a handful of times. V and J are TRBV6-5 and TRBJ1-1, with a weak D call TRBD1 (5 bases). Germline-derived CDR1 and CDR2 are MNHEY and SVGAGI. There are 11 residues in the CDR3. The V end lost 10 bases, the J end lost 6 bases, and 12 bases lay between the germline ends. CDR3 nucleotides: TGTGCCACCTGCGTGGGGGCTGAAGCTTTCTTT. Encoded protein: CATCVGAEAFF.

In this sample, this clonotype turned up a few times. The chain recombines TRBV20-1 with TRBJ1-1, with a tentative D call TRBD1 (6 bases). The germline CDR1 and CDR2 sequences are DFQATT and SNEGSKA (reference sequence). Between the trimmed V and J ends, which lost 6 bases and 7 bases, there was a span of 15 bases. The CDR3 totals 12 residues. CDR3 bases: TGCAGTGCGCTAGACCAGGGGTATGAAGCTTTCTTT. Residues: CSALDQGYEAFF.

This clonotype was seen a handful of times. V and J are TRBV7-2 and TRBJ1-1; maybe TRBD1 (5 bases). Trimming removed 5 bases from V and 4 bases from J, with 17 bases in between. Germline CDR1 is SGHTA and CDR2 is FQGNSA. The CDR3 length is 15 residues. The CDR3: CASSAGPLIGTEAFF. The CDR3 bases are TGTGCCAGCAGCGCGGGACCCCTGATAGGCACTGAAGCTTTCTTT.

A remark on this clonotype: Mismatch with germline at one junction end may stem from a read error. The V gene is TRBV7-2, the J gene TRBJ1-1; D is ambiguous. The germline V gene has CDR1 SGHTA and CDR2 FQGNSA. The CDR3 covers 15 residues. CDR3 in amino acids: CASSLVGGRNSEAFF. Written as DNA, the CDR3 is TGTGCCAGCAGCTTAGTCGGTGGGCGGAACTCTGAAGCTTTCTTT. Full variable domain (missing parts from reference TRBV7-2 and TRBJ1-1): GAGVSQSPSNKVTEKGKDVELRCDPISGHTALYWYRQSLGQGLEFLIYFQGNSAPDKSGLPSDRFSAERTGGSVSTLTIQRTQQEDSAVYLCASSLVGGRNSEAFFGQGTRLTVV.

This sequence joins TRBV7-3 and TRBJ1-2; TRBD1 is a possible D gene (5 bases). This CDR3 is built from 15 residues. Germline V CDR1 and CDR2: SGHTA, FQGTGA. The V gene lost 4 bases and the J gene lost 6 bases, with 18 bases spanning the gap. CDR3 DNA sequence: TGTGCCAGCAGCTCAGTCGCGGGGCGCGGGCATGGCTACACCTTC. Protein product: CASSSVAGRGHGYTF.

V usage is TRBV2 and J usage is TRBJ2-7, with D possibly matching TRBD1 (6 bases). This CDR3 contains 14 residues. CDR1 and CDR2 (germline): SNHLY, FYNNEI. V gave up 7 bases and J gave up 6 bases, with 19 bases separating them. CDR3 protein: CASIDLRGIGEQYF. The CDR3, as DNA: TGTGCCAGCATCGACTTGAGGGGGATTGGCGAGCAGTACTTC.

This clonotype was seen a few times. The rearrangement links TRBV5-1 to TRBJ1-1, with D possibly TRBD1 on 6 matching bases. Per germline, CDR1 SGHRS and CDR2 YFSETQ. This CDR3 is built from 15 residues. Trimming shortened V by 2 bases and J by 0 bases, and 11 bases separated the two germline ends. In DNA form, the CDR3 reads TGCGCCAGCAGCTTAGAGGGGACAATGAACACTGAAGCTTTCTTT. Translated, it gives CASSLEGTMNTEAFF.

This clonotype was seen many times. This chain uses TRBV29-1 with TRBJ1-1; TRBD1 might be the D (5 bases). Trimming left V 7 bases short and J 6 bases short, with 18 bases between. The V gene's germline CDR1 is SQVTM and CDR2 ANQGSEA. The CDR3 spans 13 residues. This chain's CDR3 is CSAGRDYGAEAFF. The CDR3 DNA follows: TGCAGCGCGGGCCGGGACTACGGCGCTGAAGCTTTCTTT.

Turning to this clonotype: A much larger clone lies one base from this, so it may be a read error. The CDR3: CANSIGQVYGYTF. In DNA form, the CDR3 reads TGTGCCAATAGTATAGGACAGGTCTATGGCTACACCTTC. The chain employs TRBV19 and TRBJ1-2, with TRBD1 identical over 7 bases. CDR1 is LNHDA, CDR2 SQIVND, per germline (reference sequence). This CDR3 spans 13 amino acids. The full variable domain, completed using reference TRBV19 and TRBJ1-2, is DGGITQSPKYLFRKEGQNVTLSCEQNLNHDAMYWYRQDPGQGLRLIYYSQIVNDFQKGDIAEGYSVSREKKESFPLTVTSAQKNPTAFYLCANSIGQVYGYTFGSGTRLTVV.

The chain combines TRBV29-1 with TRBJ1-2, with 10 nucleotides matching TRBD1. J was trimmed by 2 bases and V by 7 bases; bases with no gene match: 4. This CDR3 has 13 residues. Germline assignment: CDR1 SQVTM and CDR2 ANQGSEA. CDR3 sequence (DNA): TGCAGCGCCTCGACAGGGGGCAACTATGGCTACACCTTC. Translation: CSASTGGNYGYTF.

This clonotype was found many times. The chain carries TRBV19 and TRBJ1-5, with D unresolved. Trimming removed 5 bases at V and 6 bases at J, with 17 bases between. There are 15 residues in the CDR3. The germline V gene encodes CDR1 LNHDA and CDR2 SQIVND (reference sequence). The CDR3 DNA sequence: TGTGCCAGTAGTCCAACAGAGGCGGTAGGTCAGCCCCAGCATTTT. Protein sequence: CASSPTEAVGQPQHF.

On this clonotype itself: One end of the junction fails to match germline, which may point to a read error. This chain links TRBV2 with TRBJ2-2; TRBD2 is a possible D gene (5 bases). The CDR3 totals 13 residues. The germline V gene encodes CDR1 SNHLY and CDR2 FYNNEI. Here the CDR3 DNA reads TGTGCCAGCAGCGGGCTTCGCACCGGGGAGCCGTTTTTT. It encodes CASSGLRTGEPFF.

The chain joins TRBV29-1 to TRBJ2-1, with a weak D call TRBD2 (5 bases). CDR3 length equals 13 residues. The germline V gene has CDR1 SQVTM and CDR2 ANQGSEA. Trimming left V 2 bases short and J 6 bases short, with 11 bases between. CDR3 DNA: TGCAGCGTTGAACGGGATTTCGGCAATGAGCAGTTCTTC. This sequence encodes CSVERDFGNEQFF.

As for this clonotype: This may be a read error, as it is one base from a much larger clone. This chain links TRBV9 with TRBJ1-2; no definite D call. Trimming pared 3 bases from V and 4 bases from J, leaving 10 bases between. The CDR3 is 13 residues long. CDR1 is SGDLS, CDR2 YYNGEE, per germline. CDR3 amino acids: CASSAGQIYGYTF. CDR3 coding DNA: TGTGCCAGCAGCGCCGGGCAGATCTATGGCTACACCTTC. Full variable domain (remainder filled in from reference TRBV9 and TRBJ1-2): DSGVTQTPKHLITATGQRVTLRCSPRSGDLSVYWYQQSLDQGLQFLIQYYNGEERAKGNILERFSAQQFPDLHSELNLSSLELGDSALYFCASSAGQIYGYTFGSGTRLTVV.

In its sample, this clonotype was seen many times. The V call is TRBV10-3, the J call TRBJ2-7, with 7 bases lining up with TRBD1. The CDR3 contains 12 residues. The ends lost 10 bases at V and 1 base at J; junction bases unmatched: 4. The germline V gene has CDR1 ENHRY and CDR2 SYGVKD. The CDR3 DNA follows: TGTGCCACCCGACAGGGTTCCTACGAGCAGTACTTC. Protein sequence: CATRQGSYEQYF.

V usage is TRBV7-2 and J usage is TRBJ2-2; the match to TRBD2 covers 14 bases. In germline, CDR1 is SGHTA, CDR2 FQGNSA. The V segment lost 6 bases and the J segment 7 bases; nucleotides outside the gene matches: 7. This CDR3 region has 16 residues. CDR3 region: CASSYYGTSGSGELFF. In DNA, the CDR3 is TGTGCCAGCAGTTACTACGGGACTAGCGGGAGCGGGGAGCTGTTTTTT.

This clonotype was seen only a few times. The chain is built from TRBV2 and TRBJ2-7; 7 bases are a match to TRBD1. CDR1 and CDR2 from the germline V gene are SNHLY and FYNNEI. The CDR3 length is 14 residues. J was trimmed by 3 bases and V by 4 bases; bases with no gene match: 6. The CDR3 protein is CASSGLGTDYEQYF. CDR3 nucleotide sequence: TGTGCCAGCAGTGGGCTCGGGACAGACTACGAGCAGTACTTC.

This clonotype was counted a few times. The gene calls are TRBV9 and TRBJ2-5, with no clear D. Germline values: CDR1 SGDLS, CDR2 YYNGEE. The length of the CDR3 is 12 residues. Trimming removed 3 bases from V and 3 bases from J, with 6 bases in between. In nucleotides, the CDR3 is TGTGCCAGCAGCGGACTCGAAGAGACCCAGTACTTC. It yields the protein CASSGLEETQYF.

The sample holds many counts of this clonotype. The gene calls are TRBV20-1 and TRBJ2-5; 8 positions match TRBD1. Germline-derived CDR1 and CDR2 are DFQATT and SNEGSKA (reference sequence). The CDR3 has 14 residues. With 6 bases clipped from V and 5 bases from J, the junction kept 11 bases outside the gene matches. CDR3 bases: TGCAGTGCCCAGCCGGACAGGGAGAGGGAGACCCAGTACTTC. Its translation: CSAQPDRERETQYF.

This clonotype was found many times. The chain combines TRBV6-6 with TRBJ1-2; unclear D gene. This CDR3 is 12 amino acids long. Germline loops: CDR1 MNHNY, CDR2 SVGAGI (reference sequence). V lost 2 bases to trimming and J lost 2 bases, with 3 bases between them. The CDR3 reads CASSYENYGYTF. The CDR3 region has the DNA TGTGCCAGCAGTTACGAGAACTATGGCTACACCTTC.

This clonotype was seen more than once but under ten times. The rearrangement uses TRBV10-1 and TRBJ2-7, with 9 positions matching TRBD2. The germline V gene encodes CDR1 WNHNN and CDR2 SYGVQD (reference sequence). The trim removed 6 bases at V and 5 bases at J, leaving 8 bases unmatched. The CDR3 is made up of 14 amino acids. Written as DNA, the CDR3 is TGCGCCAGCAGCCTTAGCGGGGGAGGCGACGAGCAGTACTTC. It specifies CASSLSGGGDEQYF.

The genes are TRBV5-1 and TRBJ2-7, with D perhaps matching TRBD1 or TRBD2 (6 bases each). The J call is uncertain, as TRBJ2-1 better fits the DNA end. CDR3 length equals 15 residues. Germline V gives CDR1 SGHRS, CDR2 YFSETQ. In DNA, the CDR3 is TGCGCCAGCAGCCATTCCTTTGGGGGGCTCGTTGAGCAGTTCTTC. Amino acids: CASSHSFGGLVEQFF.

The chain uses TRBV11-2 and TRBJ2-3; tentative D call: TRBD2 (6 bases). The CDR3 loop spans 15 amino acids. Germline-derived CDR1 and CDR2 are SGHAT and FQNNGV. V was shortened by 0 bases and J by 8 bases, with 15 bases between the two germline ends. Written as DNA, the CDR3 is TGTGCCAGCAGCTTAGAGTTGGGGGGTTTTCGTACGCAGTATTTT. This codes for CASSLELGGFRTQYF.

This clonotype was recorded at least ten times. This rearrangement joins TRBV2 to TRBJ2-7; unclear D gene. V lost 2 bases and J 6 bases, leaving 8 bases between the germline ends. The germline V gene has CDR1 SNHLY and CDR2 FYNNEI. This CDR3 has 12 residues. CDR3 loop: CASSERGAEQYF. The CDR3 DNA is TGTGCCAGCAGTGAACGCGGAGCCGAGCAGTACTTC. Full variable domain (outside the CDR3, taken from reference TRBV2 and TRBJ2-7): EPEVTQTPSHQVTQMGQEVILRCVPISNHLYFYWYRQILGQKVEFLVSFYNNEISEKSEIFDDQFSVERPDGSNFTLKIRSTKLEDSAMYFCASSERGAEQYFGPGTRLTVT.

In this sample, this clonotype turned up once. The chain combines TRBV4-3 with TRBJ1-4, with D possibly TRBD1 on 6 matching bases. The V gene's germline CDR1 is LGHNA and CDR2 YSLEER. Between the trimmed V and J ends, which lost 0 bases and 3 bases, there was a span of 17 bases. This CDR3 has 18 residues. CDR3 region: CASSQDWASGAANEKLFF. The DNA for the CDR3 is TGCGCCAGCAGCCAAGATTGGGCATCAGGGGCGGCTAATGAAAAACTGTTTTTT.